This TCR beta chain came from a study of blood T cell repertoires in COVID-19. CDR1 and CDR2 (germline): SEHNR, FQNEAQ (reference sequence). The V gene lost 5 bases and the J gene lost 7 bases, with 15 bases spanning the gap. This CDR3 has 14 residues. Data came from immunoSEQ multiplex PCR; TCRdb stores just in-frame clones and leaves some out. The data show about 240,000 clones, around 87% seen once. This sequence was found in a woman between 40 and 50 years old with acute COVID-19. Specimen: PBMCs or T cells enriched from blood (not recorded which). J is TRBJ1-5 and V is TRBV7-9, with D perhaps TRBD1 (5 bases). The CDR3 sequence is CASSAGGMGQPQHF. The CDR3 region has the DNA TGTGCCAGCAGCGCCGGGGGTATGGGACAGCCCCAGCATTTT.